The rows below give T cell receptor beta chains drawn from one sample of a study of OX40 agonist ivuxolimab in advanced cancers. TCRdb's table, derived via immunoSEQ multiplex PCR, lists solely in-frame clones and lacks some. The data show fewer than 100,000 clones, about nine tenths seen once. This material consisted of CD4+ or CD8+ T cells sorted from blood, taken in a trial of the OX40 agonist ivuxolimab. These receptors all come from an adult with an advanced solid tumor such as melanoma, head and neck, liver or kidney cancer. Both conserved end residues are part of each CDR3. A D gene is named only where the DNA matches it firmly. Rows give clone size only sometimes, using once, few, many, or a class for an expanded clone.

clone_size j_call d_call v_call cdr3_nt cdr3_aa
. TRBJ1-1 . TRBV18 TGTGCCAGCTCACCAAGGAGAGACTCTTCCCATGAAGCTTTCTTT CASSPRRDSSHEAFF
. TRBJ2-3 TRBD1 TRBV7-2 TGTGCCAGCACGAGGACAGGGCGGACAGATACGCAGTATTTT CASTRTGRTDTQYF
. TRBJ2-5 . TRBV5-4 TGTGCCAGCAGCTTGGGGGGAATAGGGGGAGAGACCCAGTACTTC CASSLGGIGGETQYF
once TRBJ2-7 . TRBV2 TGTGCCAGCAGTGAAACACGGGACTCCTACGAGCAGTACTTC CASSETRDSYEQYF
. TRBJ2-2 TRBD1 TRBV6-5 TGTGCCAGCATTTTCTCTACGGGACAGGGGTCCGGGGAGCTGTTTTTT CASIFSTGQGSGELFF
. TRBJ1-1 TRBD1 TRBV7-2 TGTGCCAGCAGCTTAGCGACAGGGATAATGAACACTGAAGCTTTCTTT CASSLATGIMNTEAFF
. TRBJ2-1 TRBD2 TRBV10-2 TGCGCCAGCGTACTACCTAGCGGGAGTAGAATCGGTGAGCAGTTCTTC CASVLPSGSRIGEQFF
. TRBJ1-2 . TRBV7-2 TGTGCCAGCAGCTTAGGAGGGATAAGATATGGCTACACCTTC CASSLGGIRYGYTF
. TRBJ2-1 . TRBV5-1 TGCGCCAGCAGCCTGGATAGCTCCTACAATGAGCAGTTCTTC CASSLDSSYNEQFF
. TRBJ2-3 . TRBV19 TGTGCCAGTAGTATTACTGGGGTGGGGACAGATACGCAGTATTTT CASSITGVGTDTQYF
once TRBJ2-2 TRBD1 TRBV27 TGTGCCAGCAGGAGACAGGGGGCGATGGACACCGGGGAGCTGTTTTTT CASRRQGAMDTGELFF
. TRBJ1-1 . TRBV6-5 TGTGCCAGCCGTACACTGGCGAACACTGAAGCTTTCTTT CASRTLANTEAFF
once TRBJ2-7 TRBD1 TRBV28 TGTGCCAGCAGTTTGACCGGGACAGGGTCTTCTTACGAGCAGTACTTC CASSLTGTGSSYEQYF
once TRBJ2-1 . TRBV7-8 TGTGCCAGCAGCTTAGCGATGCCTCGAGATGAGCAGTTCTTC CASSLAMPRDEQFF
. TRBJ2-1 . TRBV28 TGTGCCAGCAGTTTATCGGCAGGTCCCCCCAATGAGCAGTTCTTC CASSLSAGPPNEQFF
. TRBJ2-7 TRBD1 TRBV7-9 TGTGCCAGCAGCCTGACAGGGCCCGAGCAGTACTTC CASSLTGPEQYF
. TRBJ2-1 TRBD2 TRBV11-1 TGTGCCAGTAGACGGTCCGGGACTAGTAACTACAATGAGCAGTTCTTC CASRRSGTSNYNEQFF
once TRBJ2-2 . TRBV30 TGTGCCTGGACCAGGAGCGTCGCCGGGGAGCTGTTTTTT CAWTRSVAGELFF
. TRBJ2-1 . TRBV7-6 TGTGCCAGCAGCGAACACGAGGCGGGTGAGCAGTTCTTC CASSEHEAGEQFF
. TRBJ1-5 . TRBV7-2 TGTGCCAGCAGCTTCCAAGGGGTTAATCAGCCCCAGCATTTT CASSFQGVNQPQHF
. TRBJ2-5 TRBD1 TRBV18 TGTGCCAGCGCGAACAGGGGGCTTCAAGAGACCCAGTACTTC CASANRGLQETQYF
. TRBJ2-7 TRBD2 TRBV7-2 TGTGCCAGCAGCTTAGGGACTAGCGGGTCTTACGAGCAGTACTTC CASSLGTSGSYEQYF